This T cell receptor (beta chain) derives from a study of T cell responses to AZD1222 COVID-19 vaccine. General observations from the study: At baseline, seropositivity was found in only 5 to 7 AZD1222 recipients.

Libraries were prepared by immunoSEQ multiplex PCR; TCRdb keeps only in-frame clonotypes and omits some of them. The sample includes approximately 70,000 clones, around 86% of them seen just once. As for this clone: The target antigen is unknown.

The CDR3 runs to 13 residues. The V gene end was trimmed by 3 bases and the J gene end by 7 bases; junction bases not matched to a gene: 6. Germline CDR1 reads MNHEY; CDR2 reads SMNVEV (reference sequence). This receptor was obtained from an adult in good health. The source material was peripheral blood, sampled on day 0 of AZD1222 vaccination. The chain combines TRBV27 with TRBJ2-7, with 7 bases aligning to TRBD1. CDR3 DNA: TGTGCCAGCAGTTTCACAGACAGGGTTGAGCAGTACTTC. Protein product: CASSFTDRVEQYF.